A selection of T cell receptor beta chains follows, all from one sample in a study of CD8+CD57+ T cells in acquired aplastic anemia. TCRdb fed the reads into MiXCR, producing one record per CDR3 protein. This table holds 170,000 or so distinct CDR3 sequences, roughly 60% found once. Source material: sorted CD4+, CD8+, or CD8+CD57+ T cells (not recorded which) from PBMCs. Receptor source: a human donor with aplastic anemia. CDR3s include the opening cysteine and the closing phenylalanine or tryptophan. D genes are given only for firm matches. Clone size appears in some rows only: once, few, many, or a class for an expanded clone.

CDR3	DNA	J	size	V	D
CASSLTGGSGNTEAFF	TGTGCCAGCAGCTTGACAGGGGGCTCTGGAAACACTGAAGCTTTCTTT	TRBJ1-1	NA	TRBV7-3	TRBD1
CSVQGGNSPLHF	TGCAGTGTACAGGGTGGCAATTCACCCCTCCACTTT	TRBJ1-6	NA	TRBV20-1	NA
CSAPSNLNEQYF	TGCAGTGCCCCCTCGAATCTCAACGAGCAGTACTTC	TRBJ2-7	NA	TRBV20-1	NA
CASSDGQGIYGYTF	TGTGCCAGCAGTGATGGGCAGGGTATCTATGGCTACACCTTC	TRBJ1-2	many	TRBV2	NA
CSASLGLAIDTQYF	TGCAGTGCTAGTTTGGGACTAGCGATAGATACGCAGTATTTT	TRBJ2-3	once	TRBV20-1	TRBD2
CASSFGRGEQYF	TGTGCCAGCAGCTTCGGCAGGGGCGAGCAGTACTTC	TRBJ2-7	NA	TRBV7-9	NA
CASRGLVTEANYGYTF	TGTGCCAGCAGGGGGTTGGTGACAGAAGCTAACTATGGCTACACCTTC	TRBJ1-2	NA	TRBV5-5	NA
CASSLSGGRAETQYF	TGTGCCAGCAGCTTAAGTGGCGGGAGGGCCGAGACCCAGTACTTC	TRBJ2-5	NA	TRBV7-2	TRBD2
CATAGLAGGTDTQYF	TGTGCCACGGCGGGACTAGCGGGGGGAACAGATACGCAGTATTTT	TRBJ2-3	NA	TRBV24-1	TRBD2
CSARDRLAGNEQFF	TGCAGTGCTAGAGATCGGCTAGCGGGCAATGAGCAGTTCTTC	TRBJ2-1	NA	TRBV20-1	TRBD2
CSARLSSQGTNYGYTF	TGCAGTGCTAGGTTATCGTCGCAGGGGACGAATTATGGCTACACCTTC	TRBJ1-2	NA	TRBV20-1	NA